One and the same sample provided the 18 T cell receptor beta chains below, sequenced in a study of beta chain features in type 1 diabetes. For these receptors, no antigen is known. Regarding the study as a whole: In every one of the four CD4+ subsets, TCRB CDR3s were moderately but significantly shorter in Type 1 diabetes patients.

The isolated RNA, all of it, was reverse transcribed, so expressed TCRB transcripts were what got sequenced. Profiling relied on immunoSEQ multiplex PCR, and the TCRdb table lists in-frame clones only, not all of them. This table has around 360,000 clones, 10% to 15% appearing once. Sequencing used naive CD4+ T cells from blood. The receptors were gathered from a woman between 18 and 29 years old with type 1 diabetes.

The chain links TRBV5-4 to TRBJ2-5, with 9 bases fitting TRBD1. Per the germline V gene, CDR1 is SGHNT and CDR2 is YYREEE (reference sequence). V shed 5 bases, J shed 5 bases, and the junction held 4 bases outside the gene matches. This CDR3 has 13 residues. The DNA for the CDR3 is TGTGCCAGCAGACAGGGGGCGCGGGAGACCCAGTACTTC. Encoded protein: CASRQGARETQYF. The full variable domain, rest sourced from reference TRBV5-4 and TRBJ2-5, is ETGVTQSPTHLIKTRGQQVTLRCSSQSGHNTVSWYQQALGQGPQFIFQYYREEENGRGNFPPRFSGLQFPNYSSELNVNALELDDSALYLCASRQGARETQYFGPGTRLLVL.

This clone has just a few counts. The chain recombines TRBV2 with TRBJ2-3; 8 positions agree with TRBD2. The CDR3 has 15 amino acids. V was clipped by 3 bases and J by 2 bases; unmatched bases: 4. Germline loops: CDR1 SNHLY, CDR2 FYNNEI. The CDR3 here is CASSDIAGPTDTQYF. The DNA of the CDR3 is TGTGCCAGCAGTGACATAGCGGGGCCCACAGATACGCAGTATTTT. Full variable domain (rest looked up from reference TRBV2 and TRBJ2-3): EPEVTQTPSHQVTQMGQEVILRCVPISNHLYFYWYRQILGQKVEFLVSFYNNEISEKSEIFDDQFSVERPDGSNFTLKIRSTKLEDSAMYFCASSDIAGPTDTQYFGPGTRLTVL.

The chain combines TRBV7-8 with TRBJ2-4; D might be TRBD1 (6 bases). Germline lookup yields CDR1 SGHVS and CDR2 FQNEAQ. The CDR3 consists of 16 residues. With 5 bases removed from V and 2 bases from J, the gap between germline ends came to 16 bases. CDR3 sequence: CASSQALQGTKNIQYF. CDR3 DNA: TGTGCCAGCAGCCAAGCACTACAGGGAACCAAAAACATTCAGTACTTC.

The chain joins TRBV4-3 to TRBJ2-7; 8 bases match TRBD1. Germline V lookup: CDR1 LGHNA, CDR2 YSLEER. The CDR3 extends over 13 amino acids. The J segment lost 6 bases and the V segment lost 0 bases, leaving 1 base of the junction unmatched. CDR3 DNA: TGCGCCAGCAGCCAAGACAGGGGGCGCGAGCAGTACTTC. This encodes CASSQDRGREQYF.

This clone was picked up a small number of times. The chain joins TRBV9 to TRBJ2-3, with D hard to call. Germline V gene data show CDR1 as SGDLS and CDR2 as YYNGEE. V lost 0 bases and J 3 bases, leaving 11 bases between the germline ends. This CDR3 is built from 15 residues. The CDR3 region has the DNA TGTGCCAGCAGCGTAGCTGGGCAGTGGACAGATACGCAGTATTTT. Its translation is CASSVAGQWTDTQYF.

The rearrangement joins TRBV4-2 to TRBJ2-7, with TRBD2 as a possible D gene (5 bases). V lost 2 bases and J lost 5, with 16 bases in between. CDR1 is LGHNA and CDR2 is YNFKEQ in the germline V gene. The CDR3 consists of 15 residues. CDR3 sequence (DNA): TGTGCCAGCAGCCAAAAGGAGGCAGGCCAGAACGAGCAGTACTTC. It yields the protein CASSQKEAGQNEQYF.

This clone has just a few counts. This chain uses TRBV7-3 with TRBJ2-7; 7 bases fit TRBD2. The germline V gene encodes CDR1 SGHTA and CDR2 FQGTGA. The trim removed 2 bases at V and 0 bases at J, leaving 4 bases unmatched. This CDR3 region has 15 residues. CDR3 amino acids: CASSLASGASYEQYF. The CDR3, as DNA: TGTGCCAGCAGCTTAGCTAGCGGTGCCTCCTACGAGCAGTACTTC.

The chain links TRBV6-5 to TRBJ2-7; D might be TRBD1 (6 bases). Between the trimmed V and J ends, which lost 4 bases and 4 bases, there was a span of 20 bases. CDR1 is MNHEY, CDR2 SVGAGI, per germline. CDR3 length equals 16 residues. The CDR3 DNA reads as TGTGCCAGCAGTTTCACAGGGAAAGTAGGTTTGTACGAGCAGTACTTC. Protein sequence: CASSFTGKVGLYEQYF.

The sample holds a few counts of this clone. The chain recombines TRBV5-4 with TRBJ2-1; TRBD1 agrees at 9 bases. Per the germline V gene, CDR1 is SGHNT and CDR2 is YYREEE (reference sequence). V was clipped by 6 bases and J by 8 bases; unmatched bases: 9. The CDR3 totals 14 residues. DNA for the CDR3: TGTGCCAGCACCCAGGGGACAGGGACGCATGAGCAGTTCTTC. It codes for CASTQGTGTHEQFF.

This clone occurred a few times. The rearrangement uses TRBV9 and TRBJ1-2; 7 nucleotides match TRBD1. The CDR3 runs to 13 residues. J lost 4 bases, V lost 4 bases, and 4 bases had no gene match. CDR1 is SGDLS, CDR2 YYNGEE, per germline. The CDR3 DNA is TGTGCCAGCAGCCCACAGGGGTCCTATGGCTACACCTTC. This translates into CASSPQGSYGYTF.

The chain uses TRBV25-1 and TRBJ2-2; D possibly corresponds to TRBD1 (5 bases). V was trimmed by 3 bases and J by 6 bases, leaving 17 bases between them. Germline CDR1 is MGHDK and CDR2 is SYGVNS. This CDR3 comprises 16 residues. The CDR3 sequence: CASSDRRRVGAGELFF. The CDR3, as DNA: TGTGCCAGCAGTGACCGGCGCAGGGTAGGGGCCGGGGAGCTGTTTTTT. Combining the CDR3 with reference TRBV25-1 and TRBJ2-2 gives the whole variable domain EADIYQTPRYLVIGTGKKITLECSQTMGHDKMYWYQQDPGMELHLIHYSYGVNSTEKGDLSSESTVSRIRTEHFPLTLESARPSHTSQYLCASSDRRRVGAGELFFGEGSRLTVL.

CDR3 sequence reads: CASSAFGRDKYEQYF. CDR3 nucleotides: TGTGCCAGCAGCGCGTTTGGCCGGGACAAGTACGAGCAGTACTTC. The chain combines TRBV7-8 with TRBJ2-7, with a weak D call TRBD1 (6 bases). Germline V gene data show CDR1 as SGHVS and CDR2 as FQNEAQ. Trimming cost V 5 bases and J 4 bases, with 18 bases left between them. The CDR3 length is 15 residues.

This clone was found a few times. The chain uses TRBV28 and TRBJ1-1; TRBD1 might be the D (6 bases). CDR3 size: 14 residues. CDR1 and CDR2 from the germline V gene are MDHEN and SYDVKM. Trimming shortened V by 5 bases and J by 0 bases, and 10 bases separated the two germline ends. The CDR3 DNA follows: TGTGCCAGCAGTCCAGGACAGCTGAACACTGAAGCTTTCTTT. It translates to CASSPGQLNTEAFF. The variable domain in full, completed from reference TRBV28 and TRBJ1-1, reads DVKVTQSSRYLVKRTGEKVFLECVQDMDHENMFWYRQDPGLGLRLIYFSYDVKMKEKGDIPEGYSVSREKKERFSLILESASTNQTSMYLCASSPGQLNTEAFFGQGTRLTVV.

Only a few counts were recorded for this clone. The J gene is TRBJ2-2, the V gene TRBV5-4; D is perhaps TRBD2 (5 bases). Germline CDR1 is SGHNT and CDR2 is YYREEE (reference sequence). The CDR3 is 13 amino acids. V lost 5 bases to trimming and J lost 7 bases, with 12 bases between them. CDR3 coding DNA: TGTGCCAGCAGTTCCAGCGGCAGCGGGGAGCTGTTTTTT. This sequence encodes CASSSSGSGELFF.

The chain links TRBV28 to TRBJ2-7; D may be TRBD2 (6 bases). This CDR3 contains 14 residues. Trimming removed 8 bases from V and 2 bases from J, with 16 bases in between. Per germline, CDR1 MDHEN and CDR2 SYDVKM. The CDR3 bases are TGTGCCAGCGACCGACTAGGGGCCCCCTACGAGCAGTACTTC. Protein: CASDRLGAPYEQYF.

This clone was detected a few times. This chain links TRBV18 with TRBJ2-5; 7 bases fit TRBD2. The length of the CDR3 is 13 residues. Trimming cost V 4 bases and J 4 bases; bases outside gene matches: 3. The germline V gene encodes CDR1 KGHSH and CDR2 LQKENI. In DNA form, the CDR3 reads TGTGCCAGCTCACAACAGCGGGGAGAGACCCAGTACTTC. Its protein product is CASSQQRGETQYF.

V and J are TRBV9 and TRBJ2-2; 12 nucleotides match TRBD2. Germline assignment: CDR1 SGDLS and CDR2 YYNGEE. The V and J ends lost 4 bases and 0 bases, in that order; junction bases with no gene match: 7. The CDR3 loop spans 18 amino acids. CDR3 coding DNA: TGTGCCAGCAGCCCCCGACTAGCGGGAGTTGCGAACACCGGGGAGCTGTTTTTT. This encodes CASSPRLAGVANTGELFF.

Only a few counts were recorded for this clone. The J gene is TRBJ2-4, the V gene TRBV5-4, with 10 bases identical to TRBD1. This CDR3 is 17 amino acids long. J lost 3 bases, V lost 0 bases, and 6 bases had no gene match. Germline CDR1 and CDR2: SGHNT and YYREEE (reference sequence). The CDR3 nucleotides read TGTGCCAGCAGCTTGGCCCTTGGACAGGGGGTCAAAAACATTCAGTACTTC. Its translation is CASSLALGQGVKNIQYF.